This T cell receptor (beta chain) was identified in a study of cytomegalovirus exposure and HLA in healthy donors. About the research overall: An earlier analysis identified 120 million or so unique TCR beta sequences in approximately 190 million T cells. Study outcomes and limitations: The study dropped some indistinguishable V segments, TRBV6-2 and TRBV6-3 among them. Immune exposure was documented only through CMV serostatus.

The length of the CDR3 is 15 residues. V was clipped by 1 base and J by 5 bases; unmatched bases: 2. The germline gives CDR1 KGHSH, CDR2 LQKENI. Amplification used 60 Vbeta primers and 13 Jbeta primers. The protocol was immunoSEQ multiplex PCR, while the TCRdb copy is restricted to in-frame clones and leaves out a portion. Among about 160,000 clones listed, 75% to 80% were seen once. This clone was picked up a small number of times. Its antigen remains unknown. Unrecorded immune exposure was likely among donors, who were nominally healthy when sampled. The chain recombines TRBV18 with TRBJ2-2; 9 bases map to TRBD1. Source material: PBMCs. The sequence was collected from a woman aged 45-65 years in good health and CMV-seropositive. Here the CDR3 reads CASSPRGQGTGELFF. In nucleotides, the CDR3 is TGTGCCAGCTCACCACGGGGACAGGGTACCGGGGAGCTGTTTTTT.